The next 11 T cell receptor beta chains were all read from a single sample in a study of PD-L1 blockade in urothelial cancer. Stated time point: peripheral blood 6 weeks after treatment start. Profiling relied on immunoSEQ multiplex PCR, and the TCRdb table lists in-frame clones only, not all of them. The table shows roughly 76,000 clones, with 80% to 95% occurring only once. The material sequenced was PBMCs, taken around atezolizumab (anti-PD-L1) treatment. The receptors come from a woman older than 75 with urothelial cancer.

This chain connects TRBV25-1 to TRBJ1-2; D may be TRBD1 (6 bases). Trimming took 7 bases from V and 8 from J, leaving 17 bases between them. The CDR3 is 13 amino acids. CDR1 and CDR2 from the germline V gene are MGHDK and SYGVNS. In DNA form, the CDR3 reads TGTGCCAGCACTCAAACGCCGGGGGGCGGCTACACCTTC. Its protein is CASTQTPGGGYTF.

The genes are TRBV15 and TRBJ1-1; maybe TRBD1 (5 bases). This CDR3 region has 15 residues. Germline CDR1 and CDR2: LNHNV and YYDKDF (reference sequence). V was cut by 0 bases and J by 1 base, with 9 bases left in between. CDR3 nucleotide sequence: TGTGCCACCAGCAGAGAAAGGACACCGAACACTGAAGCTTTCTTT. Translating it yields CATSRERTPNTEAFF. Using reference TRBV15 and TRBJ1-1 for the parts outside the CDR3, the full variable domain is DAMVIQNPRYQVTQFGKPVTLSCSQTLNHNVMYWYQQKSSQAPKLLFHYYDKDFNNEADTPDNFQSRRPNTSFCFLDIRSPGLGDTAMYLCATSRERTPNTEAFFGQGTRLTVV.

This chain links TRBV10-3 with TRBJ2-7, with 13 nucleotides matching TRBD2. Germline trimming cut 6 bases from V and 2 bases from J; bases unmatched to any gene: 7. Per the germline V gene, CDR1 is ENHRY and CDR2 is SYGVKD. The CDR3 consists of 16 residues. Here the CDR3 DNA reads TGTGCCATCAGAGGACTAGCGGGAGTCAATACCTACGAGCAGTACTTC. This translates into CAIRGLAGVNTYEQYF.

V and J are TRBV7-9 and TRBJ1-3; 8 bases are a match to TRBD1. CDR1 and CDR2 (germline): SEHNR, FQNEAQ (reference sequence). The CDR3 runs to 17 residues. The ends lost 8 bases at V and 4 bases at J; junction bases unmatched: 16. Here the CDR3 DNA reads TGTGCCAGCCTAAAGGGACAGGCGTCCTCTTCGGGAAACACCATATATTTT. Encoded protein: CASLKGQASSSGNTIYF.

The chain employs TRBV19 and TRBJ1-1; possible D gene TRBD1, 6 bases. V lost 9 bases and J 3 bases, leaving 20 bases between the germline ends. Germline CDR1 and CDR2: LNHDA and SQIVND (reference sequence). The CDR3 runs to 15 residues. This CDR3 is CASRPQQGSYTEAFF. The CDR3 region has the DNA TGTGCCAGCAGGCCCCAACAGGGAAGTTACACTGAAGCTTTCTTT.

J is TRBJ2-2 and V is TRBV27; 9 nucleotides line up with TRBD2. V was pared by 6 bases and J by 7 bases, with 18 bases of the junction left unmatched. The germline V gene has CDR1 MNHEY and CDR2 SMNVEV (reference sequence). The CDR3 extends over 18 amino acids. This chain's CDR3 is CASRRSLIGREGIGELFF. CDR3 DNA: TGTGCCAGCAGGCGCAGCCTTATTGGGCGGGAGGGCATCGGGGAGCTGTTTTTT.

The chain joins TRBV7-3 to TRBJ2-7; the D gene is possibly TRBD2 (6 bases). The CDR3 totals 15 residues. V gave up 5 bases and J gave up 2 bases, with 16 bases separating them. Germline CDR1 reads SGHTA; CDR2 reads FQGTGA. CDR3 protein: CASSEYSGGPYEQYF. CDR3 DNA: TGTGCCAGCAGCGAGTATAGCGGAGGCCCCTACGAGCAGTACTTC.

V and J are TRBV7-3 and TRBJ1-1; TRBD1 matches 8 bases. V was pared by 5 bases and J by 8 bases, with 7 bases of the junction left unmatched. Germline V gene sequence: CDR1 SGHTA, CDR2 FQGTGA. The CDR3 contains 13 residues. CDR3 sequence: CASSPGQGVEAFF. The CDR3 DNA reads as TGTGCCAGCAGCCCAGGACAGGGCGTCGAAGCTTTCTTT. The full variable domain, its missing parts supplied by reference TRBV7-3 and TRBJ1-1, is GAGVSQTPSNKVTEKGKYVELRCDPISGHTALYWYRQSLGQGPEFLIYFQGTGAADDSGLPNDRFFAVRPEGSVSTLKIQRTERGDSAVYLCASSPGQGVEAFFGQGTRLTVV.

V and J are TRBV6-5 and TRBJ2-7; 7 bases agree with TRBD2. V gave up 2 bases and J gave up 6 bases; unmatched junction bases: 13. Germline-derived CDR1 and CDR2 are MNHEY and SVGAGI. The CDR3 covers 16 residues. CDR3 DNA: TGTGCCAGCAGTTACACCCAGACTAGCTCCGCGAGCGAGCAGTACTTC. Translation: CASSYTQTSSASEQYF.

This clone was picked up one time. The chain combines TRBV6-5 with TRBJ1-2; TRBD1 is a possible D gene (6 bases). Germline-derived CDR1 and CDR2 are MNHEY and SVGAGI. Trimming stripped 6 bases from V and 4 bases from J, with 15 bases between. The CDR3 runs 14 residues. In DNA, the CDR3 is TGTGCCAGCAGGGACAGCACCCGCATCTATGGCTACACCTTC. As protein: CASRDSTRIYGYTF.

The chain is built from TRBV6-5 and TRBJ2-3, with D tentatively TRBD2 (6 bases). V gave up 5 bases and J gave up 1 base, with 13 bases separating them. The CDR3 spans 15 residues. Germline CDR1 MNHEY, CDR2 SVGAGI. CDR3 nucleotides: TGTGCCAGCAGTCTGGGGGACTGGGGCACAGATACGCAGTATTTT. Protein product: CASSLGDWGTDTQYF.